These 20 T cell receptor beta chains came from one sample sequenced in a study of PD-1 blockade in classical Hodgkin lymphoma. The time point denotes: cycle 4 day 1 (C4D1), after five to seven weeks of nivolumab. Every patient experienced relapse after autologous stem cell transplantation, and brentuximab vedotin exposure varied. Generated by immunoSEQ multiplex PCR, the TCRdb table keeps only in-frame clones and is missing some. Among 100,000 or so clones listed, 85% to 95% were seen once. The sequencing here drew on peripheral blood mononuclear cells (PBMCs), taken before the fourth cycle of nivolumab. Receptors originate from a human donor with classical Hodgkin lymphoma.

The chain combines TRBV7-9 with TRBJ2-3; 13 nucleotides align to TRBD2. The V segment lost 5 bases and the J segment 7 bases; nucleotides outside the gene matches: 6. Germline CDR1 SEHNR, CDR2 FQNEAQ (reference sequence). The CDR3 length is 15 residues. The CDR3 region is CASSPGLAGDYTQYF. CDR3 coding DNA: TGTGCCAGCAGCCCCGGACTAGCGGGAGACTATACGCAGTATTTT. Using reference TRBV7-9 and TRBJ2-3 for the parts outside the CDR3, the full variable domain is DTGVSQNPRHKITKRGQNVTFRCDPISEHNRLYWYRQTLGQGPEFLTYFQNEAQLEKSRLLSDRFSAERPKGSFSTLEIQRTEQGDSAMYLCASSPGLAGDYTQYFGPGTRLTVL.

J is TRBJ1-6 and V is TRBV30; 7 bases are shared with TRBD1. The CDR3 has 15 amino acids. V shed 3 bases and J 7 bases; nucleotides not matched to a gene: 9. Germline CDR1 reads GTSNPN; CDR2 reads SVGIG (reference sequence). CDR3 nucleotides: TGTGCCTGGAGCTTAGGACAGGCCAGGAATTCACCCCTCCACTTT. Its translation is CAWSLGQARNSPLHF.

This clone was seen only once. This chain links TRBV30 with TRBJ1-2; TRBD1 might be the D (5 bases). The CDR3 spans 15 residues. Germline CDR1 is GTSNPN and CDR2 is SVGIG (reference sequence). V was clipped by 0 bases and J by 0 bases, with 11 bases between them. CDR3 DNA: TGTGCCTGGAGTGTCAAGGTGACAGCTAACTATGGCTACACCTTC. It translates to CAWSVKVTANYGYTF.

This clone appeared once. The chain couples TRBV19 to TRBJ2-7, with TRBD2 matching 13 bases. CDR3 length equals 15 residues. V shed 6 bases and J 4 bases; nucleotides not matched to a gene: 6. Germline CDR1 and CDR2: LNHDA and SQIVND (reference sequence). The DNA of the CDR3 is TGTGCCAGTAGCGGACTAGCGGGAGTAGGGTACGAGCAGTACTTC. It codes for CASSGLAGVGYEQYF.

This chain links TRBV18 with TRBJ2-5; D not resolved. Germline CDR1 is KGHSH and CDR2 is LQKENI. This CDR3 contains 13 residues. V lost 0 bases and J lost 5, with 7 bases in between. The CDR3 sequence: CASSPPSVETQYF. Written as DNA, the CDR3 is TGTGCCAGCTCACCACCGTCCGTCGAGACCCAGTACTTC.

This chain uses TRBV27 with TRBJ1-5, with D hard to call. The germline V gene has CDR1 MNHEY and CDR2 SMNVEV (reference sequence). The CDR3 covers 14 residues. Trimming left V 7 bases short and J 2 bases short, with 12 bases between. CDR3 in amino acids: CASTNIGGNQPQHF. CDR3 sequence (DNA): TGTGCCAGCACCAATATCGGGGGCAATCAGCCCCAGCATTTT.

The chain joins TRBV14 to TRBJ1-2; weak D call: TRBD1 (5 bases). The CDR3 is 15 residues long. The ends were cut back, 4 bases at V and 0 bases at J, with 12 bases in the middle. Germline CDR1 is SGHDN and CDR2 is FVKESK. The CDR3 is CASSPRQPANYGYTF. In DNA form, the CDR3 reads TGTGCCAGCAGCCCTCGACAGCCCGCTAACTATGGCTACACCTTC.

This chain links TRBV5-1 with TRBJ2-1; 12 nucleotides line up with TRBD2. CDR3 length equals 15 residues. CDR1 SGHRS and CDR2 YFSETQ come from the germline V gene. The trim removed 0 bases at V and 5 bases at J, leaving 0 bases unmatched. In DNA, the CDR3 is TGCGCCAGCAGCTTGGGACTAGCGGGAGACAATGAGCAGTTCTTC. Residues: CASSLGLAGDNEQFF. Filled out from reference TRBV5-1 and TRBJ2-1, the complete variable domain reads KAGVTQTPRYLIKTRGQQVTLSCSPISGHRSVSWYQQTPGQGLQFLFEYFSETQRNKGNFPGRFSGRQFSNSRSEMNVSTLELGDSALYLCASSLGLAGDNEQFFGPGTRLTVL.

This clone has just one count. The chain uses TRBV19 and TRBJ2-1; TRBD2 matches at 13 bases. CDR3 size: 16 residues. Per germline, CDR1 LNHDA and CDR2 SQIVND (reference sequence). V shed 3 bases and J 14 bases; nucleotides not matched to a gene: 13. In DNA form, the CDR3 reads TGTGCCAGTAGTATTATCCGGACTAGCGGGAGAGGGGACAAGTTCTTC. Its protein is CASSIIRTSGRGDKFF.

For the CDR3, the DNA is TGTGCCAGCTGGAGTAGAACTGAAGCTTTCTTT. Translation gives CASWSRTEAFF. This rearrangement joins TRBV19 to TRBJ1-1; D is undetermined. This CDR3 spans 11 amino acids. Per the germline V gene, CDR1 is LNHDA and CDR2 is SQIVND (reference sequence). Trimming took 9 bases from V and 5 from J, leaving 10 bases between them.

This chain's CDR3 is CSVEGTGDGYTF. CDR3 bases: TGCAGCGTTGAAGGGACAGGGGATGGCTACACCTTC. The rearrangement uses TRBV29-1 and TRBJ1-2; 9 bases line up with TRBD1. Germline-derived CDR1 and CDR2 are SQVTM and ANQGSEA. Germline trimming cut 1 base from V and 6 bases from J; bases unmatched to any gene: 0. The CDR3 is 12 amino acids.

The chain recombines TRBV15 with TRBJ2-3; D is possibly TRBD2 (5 bases). V lost 2 bases, J lost 5 bases, and 5 bases lay in between. From germline, CDR1 is LNHNV and CDR2 YYDKDF (reference sequence). The CDR3 is made up of 12 amino acids. Written as DNA, the CDR3 is TGTGCCACCAGCAGACGGGGAGATACGCAGTATTTT. Translated: CATSRRGDTQYF.

The chain links TRBV19 to TRBJ2-7; D is perhaps TRBD1 (6 bases). Trimming pared 6 bases from V and 2 bases from J, leaving 14 bases between. The CDR3 contains 14 residues. Germline CDR1 and CDR2: LNHDA and SQIVND (reference sequence). The CDR3 DNA sequence: TGTGCCAGTAGGCCCCGGGACAACCCCTACGAGCAGTACTTC. It translates to CASRPRDNPYEQYF.

The table lists this clone with a count of one. The chain employs TRBV7-9 and TRBJ2-7, with 7 bases aligning to TRBD2. V lost 5 bases, J lost 4 bases, and 20 bases stayed unmatched. CDR3 length: 18 residues. Germline-derived CDR1 and CDR2 are SEHNR and FQNEAQ (reference sequence). The CDR3 loop is CASSPPLPEGRVWYEQYF. CDR3 DNA sequence: TGTGCCAGCAGCCCACCGCTTCCCGAGGGGAGGGTGTGGTACGAGCAGTACTTC.

The J gene is TRBJ1-2, the V gene TRBV30, with D uncertain. The V gene lost 1 base and the J gene lost 8 bases, with 5 bases spanning the gap. The CDR3 is made up of 10 amino acids. Germline-derived CDR1 and CDR2 are GTSNPN and SVGIG (reference sequence). CDR3 bases: TGTGCCTGGAGTGCGGGCGGCTACACCTTC. It specifies CAWSAGGYTF.

This chain links TRBV5-1 with TRBJ2-5; TRBD2 aligns across 8 bases. The CDR3 runs to 14 residues. V dropped 4 bases and J dropped 2; count of bases not matched to a gene: 4. Germline CDR1 and CDR2: SGHRS and YFSETQ. The CDR3 loop reads CASSPGGIQETQYF. For the CDR3, the DNA is TGCGCCAGCAGCCCGGGGGGGATTCAAGAGACCCAGTACTTC.

The chain joins TRBV7-2 to TRBJ1-4; D unresolved. Trimming left V 6 bases short and J 3 bases short, with 8 bases between. CDR3 length: 13 amino acids. Per germline, CDR1 SGHTA and CDR2 FQGNSA. The CDR3 coding sequence is TGTGCCAGCAGTTTGGGAGCTAATGAAAAACTGTTTTTT. This sequence encodes CASSLGANEKLFF.

This clone was recorded once. The chain employs TRBV27 and TRBJ1-3; 7 bases line up with TRBD1. CDR3 length: 14 residues. J gave up 8 bases and V 6 bases, and 10 bases lay outside the gene matches. Germline assignment: CDR1 MNHEY and CDR2 SMNVEV (reference sequence). This CDR3 is CASSRSRDSYTIYF. CDR3 in DNA: TGTGCCAGCAGCCGGTCCCGGGACAGTTACACCATATATTTT.

The chain combines TRBV10-3 with TRBJ1-1, with D possibly TRBD1 on 5 matching bases. There are 14 residues in the CDR3. Germline CDR1 ENHRY, CDR2 SYGVKD. V lost 9 bases to trimming and J lost 0 bases, with 14 bases between them. CDR3 in DNA: TGTGCCATTCAAACGGGACCCGTGAACACTGAAGCTTTCTTT. Amino acid sequence: CAIQTGPVNTEAFF.

CDR3 nucleotide sequence: TGTGCCAGCAGTCATCAAGGACAGGGCTACGAGCAGTACTTC. Residues: CASSHQGQGYEQYF. The gene calls are TRBV6-1 and TRBJ2-7; 8 bases are a match to TRBD1. V gave up 5 bases and J gave up 3 bases; unmatched junction bases: 6. The germline gives CDR1 MNHNS, CDR2 SASEGT. There are 14 residues in the CDR3.